The sample holds many counts of the clone carrying this TCR beta chain. Using a J-beta primer mix together with a sample-barcoded 5' primer, a second PCR was run for roughly 6 to 11 cycles. TCRdb used MiXCR to reprocess the 5' RACE reads, holding one entry per CDR3 protein. This table has 500,000 to 600,000 distinct CDR3 sequences, approximately 30% appearing once. Extracted total RNA amounted to at least 6 micrograms for each sample. The data originate from a study of blood T cells in healthy people across ages. CDR3 length equals 12 residues. The germline CDR1 and CDR2 sequences are MNHEY and SVGEGT. The germline V and J ends were trimmed by 5 bases and 4 bases, with 8 bases remaining between them.

The chain carries TRBV6-2 or TRBV6-3 and TRBJ1-2; the D is unclear. This sequence originates from a woman in her sixties or seventies in good health. Sequences were obtained from blood. The CDR3 here is CASSQDFYGYTF. In DNA form, the CDR3 reads TGTGCCAGCAGTCAGGACTTCTATGGCTACACCTTC.